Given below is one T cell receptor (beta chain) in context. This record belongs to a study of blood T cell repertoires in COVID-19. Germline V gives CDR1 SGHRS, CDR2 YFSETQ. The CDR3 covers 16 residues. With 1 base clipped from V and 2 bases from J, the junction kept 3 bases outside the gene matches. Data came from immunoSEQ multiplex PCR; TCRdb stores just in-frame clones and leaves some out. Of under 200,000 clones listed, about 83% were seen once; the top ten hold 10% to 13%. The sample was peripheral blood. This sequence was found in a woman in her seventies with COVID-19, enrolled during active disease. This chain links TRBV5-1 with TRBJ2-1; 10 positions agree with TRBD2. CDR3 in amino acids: CASSLPTSGAYNEQFF. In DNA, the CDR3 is TGCGCCAGCAGCTTGCCCACTAGCGGGGCCTACAATGAGCAGTTCTTC.